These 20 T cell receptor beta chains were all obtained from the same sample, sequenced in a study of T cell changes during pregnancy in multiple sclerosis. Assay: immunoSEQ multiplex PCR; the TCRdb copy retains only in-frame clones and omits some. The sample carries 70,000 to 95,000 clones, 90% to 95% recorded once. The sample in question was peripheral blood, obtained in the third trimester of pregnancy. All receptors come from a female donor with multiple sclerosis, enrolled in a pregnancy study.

CDR3 coding DNA: TGTGCCAGCAGTATAGCGGGAGGGACCACCTACGAGCAGTACTTC. Translating gives CASSIAGGTTYEQYF. The J gene is TRBJ2-7, the V gene TRBV27; 11 positions agree with TRBD2. Per germline, CDR1 MNHEY and CDR2 SMNVEV (reference sequence). V was pared by 5 bases and J by 2 bases, with 5 bases of the junction left unmatched. The CDR3 has 15 residues.

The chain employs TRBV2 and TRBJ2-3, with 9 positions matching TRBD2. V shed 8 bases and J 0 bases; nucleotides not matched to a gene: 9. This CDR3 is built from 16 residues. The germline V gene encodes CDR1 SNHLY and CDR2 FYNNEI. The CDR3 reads CASGSSGTLSTDTQYF. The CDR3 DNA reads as TGTGCCAGCGGGTCTAGCGGGACCCTTAGCACAGATACGCAGTATTTT.

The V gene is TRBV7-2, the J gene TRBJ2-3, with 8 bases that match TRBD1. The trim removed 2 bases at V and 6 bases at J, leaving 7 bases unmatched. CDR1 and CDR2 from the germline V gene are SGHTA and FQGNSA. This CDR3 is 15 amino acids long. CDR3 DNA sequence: TGTGCCAGCAGCTTAAGTACAGGGGGTATGGATACGCAGTATTTT. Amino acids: CASSLSTGGMDTQYF.

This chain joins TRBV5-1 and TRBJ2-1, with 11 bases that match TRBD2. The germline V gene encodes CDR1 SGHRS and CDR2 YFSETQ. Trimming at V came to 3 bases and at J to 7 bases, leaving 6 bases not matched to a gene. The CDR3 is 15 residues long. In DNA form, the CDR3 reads TGCGCCAGCAGCTCCCACGCTAGCGGGAGGAATGAGCAGTTCTTC. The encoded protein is CASSSHASGRNEQFF.

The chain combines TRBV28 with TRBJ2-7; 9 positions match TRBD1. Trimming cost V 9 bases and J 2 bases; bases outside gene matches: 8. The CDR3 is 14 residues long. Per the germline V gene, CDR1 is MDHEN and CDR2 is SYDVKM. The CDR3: CASNTGGFTYEQYF. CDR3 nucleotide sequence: TGTGCCAGTAACACAGGGGGCTTCACCTACGAGCAGTACTTC.

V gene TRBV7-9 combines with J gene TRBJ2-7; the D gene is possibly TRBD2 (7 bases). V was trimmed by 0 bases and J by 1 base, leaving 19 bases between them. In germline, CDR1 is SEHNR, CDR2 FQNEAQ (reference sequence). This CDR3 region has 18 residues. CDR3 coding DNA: TGTGCCAGCAGCTTAGCGCTTGGGGTACAGGGACTATCCTACGAGCAGTACTTC. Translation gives CASSLALGVQGLSYEQYF.

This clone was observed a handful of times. The CDR3 nucleotides are TGCGCCAGCGCGGGACTAGCGGGGCCACAAGAGACCCAGTACTTC. It yields the protein CASAGLAGPQETQYF. The chain employs TRBV5-1 and TRBJ2-5, with 13 positions matching TRBD2. CDR3 size: 15 residues. The germline gives CDR1 SGHRS, CDR2 YFSETQ. Trimming cost V 7 bases and J 2 bases; bases outside gene matches: 5.

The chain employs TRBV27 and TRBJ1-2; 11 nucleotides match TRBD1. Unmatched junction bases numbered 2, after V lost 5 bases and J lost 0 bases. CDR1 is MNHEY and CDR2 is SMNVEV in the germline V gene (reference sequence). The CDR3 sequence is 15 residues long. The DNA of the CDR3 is TGTGCCAGCAGTCCGGGACAGGGGGCTAACTATGGCTACACCTTC. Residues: CASSPGQGANYGYTF.

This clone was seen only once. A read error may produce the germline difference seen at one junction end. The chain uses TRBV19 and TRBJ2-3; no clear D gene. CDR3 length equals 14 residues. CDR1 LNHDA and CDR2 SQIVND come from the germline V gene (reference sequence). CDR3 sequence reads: CASKFLSSTDTQYF. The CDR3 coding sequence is TGTGCAAGTAAATTTCTATCTAGCACAGATACGCAGTATTTT.

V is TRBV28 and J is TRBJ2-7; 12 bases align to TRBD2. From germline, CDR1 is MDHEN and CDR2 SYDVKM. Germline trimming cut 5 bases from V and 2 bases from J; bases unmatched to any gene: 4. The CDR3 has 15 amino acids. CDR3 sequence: CASSLTSGGPYEQYF. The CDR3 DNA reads TGTGCCAGCAGTCTGACTAGCGGGGGACCCTACGAGCAGTACTTC.

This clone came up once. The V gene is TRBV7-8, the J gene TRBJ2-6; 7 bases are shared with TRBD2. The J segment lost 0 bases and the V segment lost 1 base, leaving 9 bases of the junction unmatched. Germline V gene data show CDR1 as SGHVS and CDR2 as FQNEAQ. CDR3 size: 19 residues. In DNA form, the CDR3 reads TGTGCCAGCAGCTTAGTAGGGTTAGCGGGCTTCTCTGGGGCCAACGTCCTGACTTTC. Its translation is CASSLVGLAGFSGANVLTF.

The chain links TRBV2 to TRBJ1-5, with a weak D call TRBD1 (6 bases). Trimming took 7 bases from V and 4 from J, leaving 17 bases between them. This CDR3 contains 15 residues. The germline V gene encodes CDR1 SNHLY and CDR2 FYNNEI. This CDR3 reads CASTEGGQRNQPQHF. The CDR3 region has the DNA TGTGCCAGCACCGAAGGAGGACAGAGGAATCAGCCCCAGCATTTT.

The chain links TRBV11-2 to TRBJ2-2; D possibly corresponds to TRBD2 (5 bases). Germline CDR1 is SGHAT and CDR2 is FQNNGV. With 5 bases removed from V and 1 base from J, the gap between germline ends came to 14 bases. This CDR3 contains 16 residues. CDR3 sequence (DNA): TGTGCCAGCAGCCCCACGGTACGGGGGAACACCGGGGAGCTGTTTTTT. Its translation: CASSPTVRGNTGELFF.

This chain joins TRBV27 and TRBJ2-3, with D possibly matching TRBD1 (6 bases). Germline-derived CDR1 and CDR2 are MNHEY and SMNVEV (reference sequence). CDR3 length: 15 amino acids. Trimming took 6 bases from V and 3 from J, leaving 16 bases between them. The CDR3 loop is CASRPTGSVTDTQYF. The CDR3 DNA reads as TGTGCCAGCAGACCTACAGGGAGTGTGACAGATACGCAGTATTTT.

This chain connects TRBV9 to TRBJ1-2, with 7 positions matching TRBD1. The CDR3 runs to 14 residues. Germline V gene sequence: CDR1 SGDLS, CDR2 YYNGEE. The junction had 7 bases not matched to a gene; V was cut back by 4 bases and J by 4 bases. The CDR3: CASSPRTGLYGYTF. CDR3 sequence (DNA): TGTGCCAGCAGCCCTCGGACAGGTCTCTATGGCTACACCTTC.

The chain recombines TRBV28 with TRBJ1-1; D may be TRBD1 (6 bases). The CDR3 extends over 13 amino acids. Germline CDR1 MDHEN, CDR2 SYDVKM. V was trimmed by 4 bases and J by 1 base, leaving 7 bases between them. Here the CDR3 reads CASSSGANTEAFF. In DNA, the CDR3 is TGTGCCAGCAGTTCAGGGGCGAACACTGAAGCTTTCTTT.

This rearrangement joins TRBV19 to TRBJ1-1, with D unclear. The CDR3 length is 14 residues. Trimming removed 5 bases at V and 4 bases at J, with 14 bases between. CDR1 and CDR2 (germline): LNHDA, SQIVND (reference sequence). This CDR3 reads CASSLMGGSTEAFF. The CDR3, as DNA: TGTGCCAGTAGTCTTATGGGTGGGAGCACTGAAGCTTTCTTT. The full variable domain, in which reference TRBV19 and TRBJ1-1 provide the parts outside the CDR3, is DGGITQSPKYLFRKEGQNVTLSCEQNLNHDAMYWYRQDPGQGLRLIYYSQIVNDFQKGDIAEGYSVSREKKESFPLTVTSAQKNPTAFYLCASSLMGGSTEAFFGQGTRLTVV.

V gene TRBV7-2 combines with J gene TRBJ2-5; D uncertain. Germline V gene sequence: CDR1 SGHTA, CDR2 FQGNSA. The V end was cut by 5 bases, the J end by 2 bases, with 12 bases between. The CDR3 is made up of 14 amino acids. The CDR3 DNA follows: TGTGCCAGCAGCCCCTGGTACGGGCAAGAGACCCAGTACTTC. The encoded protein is CASSPWYGQETQYF.

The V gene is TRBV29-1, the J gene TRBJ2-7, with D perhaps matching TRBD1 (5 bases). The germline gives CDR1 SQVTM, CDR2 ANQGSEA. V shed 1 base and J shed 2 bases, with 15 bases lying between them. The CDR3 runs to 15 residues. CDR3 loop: CSVEGLGERAYEQYF. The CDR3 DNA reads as TGCAGCGTTGAAGGTTTAGGGGAAAGGGCCTACGAGCAGTACTTC.

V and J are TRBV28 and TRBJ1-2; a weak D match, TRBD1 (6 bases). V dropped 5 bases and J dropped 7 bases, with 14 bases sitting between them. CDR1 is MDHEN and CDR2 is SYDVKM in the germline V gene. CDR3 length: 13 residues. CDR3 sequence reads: CASSLQGSGGYTF. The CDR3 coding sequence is TGTGCCAGCAGTCTCCAGGGGTCGGGTGGCTACACCTTC.